This passage covers 14 T cell receptor beta chains from one sample sequenced in a study of blood T cell repertoires in COVID-19. This table comes from immunoSEQ multiplex PCR, and its TCRdb copy is limited to in-frame clones, with some not included. The sample shows about 85,000 clones, more than 60% of them seen only once. Sequencing used peripheral blood. These receptors originate from a man in his 70s with acute or convalescent COVID-19.

The chain links TRBV3-1 (or the pseudogene TRBV3-2) to TRBJ1-3; no clear D. The ends were cut back, 5 bases at V and 0 bases at J, with 5 bases in the middle. The CDR3 spans 13 residues. Per germline, CDR1 LGHDT and CDR2 YNNKEL (reference sequence). The CDR3 DNA sequence: TGTGCCAGCAGCGTGAGCTCTGGAAACACCATATATTTT. It encodes CASSVSSGNTIYF.

V is TRBV7-9 and J is TRBJ2-3, with D possibly TRBD1 on 5 matching bases. The CDR3 covers 13 residues. V gave up 5 bases and J gave up 6 bases, with 12 bases separating them. Germline CDR1 is SEHNR and CDR2 is FQNEAQ (reference sequence). Here the CDR3 reads CASSPEQGDTQYF. For the CDR3, the DNA is TGTGCCAGCAGCCCTGAGCAGGGTGATACGCAGTATTTT.

The chain carries TRBV7-9 and TRBJ2-7; TRBD2 might be the D (5 bases). Looked up from germline, CDR1 is SEHNR and CDR2 is FQNEAQ (reference sequence). This CDR3 spans 14 amino acids. Trimming took off 1 base at V and 4 bases at J, with 11 bases between the two ends. In DNA, the CDR3 is TGTGCCAGCAGCTTAGGGCCGGGGAAGTACGAGCAGTACGTC. This translates into CASSLGPGKYEQYV.

V usage is TRBV30 and J usage is TRBJ2-5, with TRBD2 as a possible D gene (7 bases). Trimming took off 8 bases at V and 2 bases at J, with 12 bases between the two ends. Germline V gene lookup returns CDR1 GTSNPN and CDR2 SVGIG (reference sequence). The CDR3 spans 12 residues. CDR3 protein: CAGGGRQETQYF. The DNA for the CDR3 is TGTGCCGGGGGGGGCCGGCAAGAGACCCAGTACTTC.

This clone is a singleton in its sample. The chain couples TRBV2 to TRBJ1-6, with TRBD1 matching 9 bases. Germline CDR1 reads SNHLY; CDR2 reads FYNNEI. J was trimmed by 3 bases and V by 4 bases; bases with no gene match: 10. The CDR3 totals 18 residues. The CDR3 loop is CASSAGTGSHVYNSPLHF. The CDR3 region has the DNA TGTGCCAGCAGTGCCGGGACAGGGAGTCACGTCTATAATTCACCCCTCCACTTT.

A single count supports this clone. The gene calls are TRBV5-1 and TRBJ2-7; 10 bases line up with TRBD2. V gave up 0 bases and J gave up 2 bases; unmatched junction bases: 5. Germline assignment: CDR1 SGHRS and CDR2 YFSETQ. The CDR3 totals 16 residues. The CDR3 DNA reads TGCGCCAGCAGCTTGGCCCTAGCGGGGGTCGCCTACGAGCAGTACTTC. This sequence encodes CASSLALAGVAYEQYF.

The chain joins TRBV30 to TRBJ2-1; 8 bases are a match to TRBD2. The germline V gene encodes CDR1 GTSNPN and CDR2 SVGIG (reference sequence). The length of the CDR3 is 13 residues. The junction had 4 bases not matched to a gene; V was cut back by 2 bases and J by 7 bases. The DNA of the CDR3 is TGTGCCTGGAGTACGGGGGGGCCTAATGAGCAGTTCTTC. It translates to CAWSTGGPNEQFF.

The chain combines TRBV6-7 with TRBJ1-5; 8 bases align to TRBD1. TRBV6-7 is designated an ORF whose function remains uncertain. V was pared by 2 bases and J by 5 bases, with 5 bases of the junction left unmatched. The CDR3 has 15 residues. CDR3 nucleotides: TGTGCCAGCAGTTACCCTGGACAGGGAGATCAGCCCCAGCATTTT. Amino acid sequence: CASSYPGQGDQPQHF.

The chain recombines TRBV19 with TRBJ2-5; TRBD1 matches 11 bases. This CDR3 region has 15 residues. Per germline, CDR1 LNHDA and CDR2 SQIVND (reference sequence). The V segment lost 4 bases and the J segment 6 bases; nucleotides outside the gene matches: 7. The CDR3 coding sequence is TGTGCCAGTAGTAGGGGACAGGGGGATGTACAGACCCAGTACTTC. Translation gives CASSRGQGDVQTQYF.

This chain uses TRBV9 with TRBJ2-5; 11 nucleotides align to TRBD2. The CDR3 is 16 residues long. Unmatched junction bases numbered 7, after V lost 2 bases and J lost 4 bases. Germline CDR1 reads SGDLS; CDR2 reads YYNGEE. The CDR3 reads CASSVTSGALVETQYF. CDR3 DNA: TGTGCCAGCAGCGTGACTAGCGGGGCTTTGGTAGAGACCCAGTACTTC.

The chain employs TRBV27 and TRBJ2-1; 9 bases fit TRBD1. The V segment lost 5 bases and the J segment 15 bases; nucleotides outside the gene matches: 8. CDR1 is MNHEY, CDR2 SMNVEV, per germline (reference sequence). The CDR3 has 12 residues. CDR3 amino acids: CASSRTGGAGFF. The CDR3 DNA reads as TGTGCCAGCAGTCGCACAGGGGGCGCCGGGTTCTTC.

The chain links TRBV7-6 to TRBJ1-2; TRBD1 is a possible D gene (6 bases). Germline assignment: CDR1 SGHVS and CDR2 FNYEAQ. V was trimmed by 1 base and J by 8 bases, leaving 11 bases between them. The CDR3 loop spans 13 amino acids. This CDR3 reads CASSLGGTGGYTF. In DNA, the CDR3 is TGTGCCAGCAGCTTAGGAGGAACAGGGGGCTACACCTTC.

The chain joins TRBV3-1 (or the pseudogene TRBV3-2) to TRBJ1-4; no definite D call. V dropped 0 bases and J dropped 4 bases, with 12 bases sitting between them. This CDR3 is built from 16 residues. Germline CDR1 and CDR2: LGHDT and YNNKEL (reference sequence). The DNA of the CDR3 is TGTGCCAGCAGCCAAGACAGTGCCTTCCTTAATGAAAAACTGTTTTTT. Amino acids: CASSQDSAFLNEKLFF.

This clone showed up just once. The J gene is TRBJ1-3, the V gene TRBV19; D remains ambiguous. CDR3 length: 14 amino acids. V was clipped by 6 bases and J by 2 bases, with 11 bases between them. Germline assignment: CDR1 LNHDA and CDR2 SQIVND (reference sequence). CDR3 amino acids: CASSRGGPGNTIYF. DNA of the CDR3: TGTGCCAGTAGCCGTGGCGGGCCTGGAAACACCATATATTTT.